Shown below are 31 T cell receptor beta chains from a single sample sequenced in a study of T cell changes during pregnancy in multiple sclerosis. TCRdb keeps only in-frame clones here, not all; method: immunoSEQ multiplex PCR. Of tens of thousands of clones in the sample, about 88% were seen once. The source was peripheral blood, collected in the third trimester of pregnancy. All receptors come from a female donor in good health, enrolled as a control in a pregnancy study.

The chain joins TRBV28 to TRBJ1-5; D not certain. Trimming removed 6 bases at V and 0 bases at J, with 18 bases between. This CDR3 has 17 residues. Germline V gene data show CDR1 as MDHEN and CDR2 as SYDVKM. The CDR3 DNA reads TGTGCCAGCAGAAAAGGAGAGCTGGGTTATAGCAATCAGCCCCAGCATTTT. It translates to CASRKGELGYSNQPQHF. Supplemented by reference TRBV28 and TRBJ1-5, the full variable domain reads DVKVTQSSRYLVKRTGEKVFLECVQDMDHENMFWYRQDPGLGLRLIYFSYDVKMKEKGDIPEGYSVSREKKERFSLILESASTNQTSMYLCASRKGELGYSNQPQHFGDGTRLSIL.

This chain uses TRBV7-9 with TRBJ1-3, with TRBD1 as a possible D gene (5 bases). The CDR3 is made up of 16 amino acids. Trimming removed 3 bases from V and 4 bases from J, with 16 bases in between. Germline V CDR1 and CDR2: SEHNR, FQNEAQ (reference sequence). The CDR3 DNA is TGTGCCAGCAGCTTGATGACTGCCCCAGGGGGAAACACCATATATTTT. It encodes CASSLMTAPGGNTIYF.

The rearrangement links TRBV28 to TRBJ2-7; 9 bases align to TRBD2. This CDR3 region has 15 residues. With V trimmed by 4 bases and J by 6 bases, 10 bases remained unmatched. From germline, CDR1 is MDHEN and CDR2 SYDVKM. CDR3 nucleotides: TGTGCCAGCAGTTGGTCCGCGGGAGGGCCAATCGAGCAGTACTTC. Its translation is CASSWSAGGPIEQYF.

The genes are TRBV7-3 and TRBJ2-2; D may be TRBD2 (6 bases). Trimming removed 2 bases from V and 0 bases from J, with 7 bases in between. Germline V lookup: CDR1 SGHTA, CDR2 FQGTGA. The CDR3 has 15 residues. The CDR3 nucleotides read TGTGCCAGCAGCTTATCGGGGGCGAACACCGGGGAGCTGTTTTTT. This translates into CASSLSGANTGELFF.

V is TRBV7-2 and J is TRBJ1-3; no firm D call. From germline, CDR1 is SGHTA and CDR2 FQGNSA. Trimming removed 9 bases at V and 1 base at J, with 10 bases between. The CDR3 runs 13 residues. The CDR3: CASVFRSGNTIYF. The CDR3 region has the DNA TGTGCCAGTGTCTTCAGGTCTGGAAACACCATATATTTT.

About this clone: One end of the junction fails to match germline, which may point to a read error. The rearrangement links TRBV7-2 to TRBJ2-7; a weak D match, TRBD2 (7 bases). The CDR3 has 12 amino acids. The germline CDR1 and CDR2 sequences are SGHTA and FQGNSA. For the CDR3, the DNA is TGTGCCAGCAGCTACAAAGGGGGGGCAGGGGTGTTC. As protein: CASSYKGGAGVF.

The chain carries TRBV18 and TRBJ1-1; 9 bases map to TRBD1. The CDR3 loop spans 15 amino acids. With 0 bases clipped from V and 8 bases from J, the junction kept 7 bases outside the gene matches. Germline V gene lookup returns CDR1 KGHSH and CDR2 LQKENI. CDR3 DNA sequence: TGTGCCAGCTCACCACCTCTGGACAGGGGACCCGAAGCTTTCTTT. Protein: CASSPPLDRGPEAFF.

The chain carries TRBV28 and TRBJ1-1, with 9 bases fitting TRBD1. Trimming at V came to 3 bases and at J to 14 bases, leaving 16 bases not matched to a gene. Germline loops: CDR1 MDHEN, CDR2 SYDVKM. This CDR3 contains 15 residues. In DNA, the CDR3 is TGTGCCAGCAGTTTCCCGGGACAGGGCCTTAGTCTTGCCTTCTTT. The encoded protein is CASSFPGQGLSLAFF.

The rearrangement joins TRBV9 to TRBJ2-1; no clear D gene. The germline gives CDR1 SGDLS, CDR2 YYNGEE. V was clipped by 5 bases and J by 4 bases, with 16 bases between them. CDR3 length: 15 residues. CDR3 loop: CASSPELEVYNEQFF. The DNA of the CDR3 is TGTGCCAGCAGTCCCGAGCTTGAGGTGTACAATGAGCAGTTCTTC.

The V call is TRBV2, the J call TRBJ1-6, with a tentative D call TRBD1 (5 bases). Germline assignment: CDR1 SNHLY and CDR2 FYNNEI. V lost 6 bases to trimming and J lost 5 bases, with 11 bases between them. The CDR3 is made up of 14 amino acids. For the CDR3, the DNA is TGTGCCAGCAGCTTGACAGCTAATAATTCACCCCTCCACTTT. Its protein product is CASSLTANNSPLHF.

The chain employs TRBV7-9 and TRBJ1-4, with a weak D call TRBD1 (6 bases). Germline loops: CDR1 SEHNR, CDR2 FQNEAQ (reference sequence). Deletions cut 5 bases from V and 8 bases from J, with 15 bases between. The CDR3 contains 14 residues. The CDR3 spells CASSPDRRDEKLFF. The CDR3 nucleotides are TGTGCCAGCAGCCCAGACAGGAGAGACGAAAAACTGTTTTTT.

The chain links TRBV5-6 to TRBJ2-5, with a tentative D call TRBD2 (5 bases). Trimming removed 7 bases at V and 5 bases at J, with 15 bases between. The CDR3 totals 13 residues. Germline V lookup: CDR1 SGHDT, CDR2 YYEEEE. CDR3 sequence (DNA): TGTGCCAGCTCAAGGGTGGGCGGGGAGACCCAGTACTTC. Translated, it gives CASSRVGGETQYF.

The chain employs TRBV10-2 and TRBJ1-5; D ambiguous. CDR3 length: 14 amino acids. Germline CDR1 reads WSHSY; CDR2 reads SAAADI. Deletions cut 0 bases from V and 7 bases from J, with 10 bases between. The CDR3 nucleotides read TGCGCCAGCAGTGAGTCCGGGTTAAACCAGCCCCAGCATTTT. Protein sequence: CASSESGLNQPQHF.

The rearrangement uses TRBV2 and TRBJ2-7; 8 bases match TRBD1. Germline CDR1 is SNHLY and CDR2 is FYNNEI. With 1 base clipped from V and 2 bases from J, the junction kept 4 bases outside the gene matches. The CDR3 length is 15 residues. This chain's CDR3 is CASSEEGTGAYEQYF. The DNA of the CDR3 is TGTGCCAGCAGTGAAGAGGGGACAGGCGCCTACGAGCAGTACTTC.

The rearrangement uses TRBV7-6 and TRBJ2-2; D is unresolved. The CDR3 loop spans 12 amino acids. CDR1 is SGHVS, CDR2 FNYEAQ, per germline. V was pared by 1 base and J by 6 bases, with 3 bases between. The CDR3 DNA sequence: TGTGCCAGCAGCTTAGGCGCCGGGGAGCTGTTTTTT. It yields the protein CASSLGAGELFF.

The J gene is TRBJ1-4, the V gene TRBV5-4; 7 bases map to TRBD1. The CDR3 contains 14 residues. V shed 4 bases and J 4 bases; nucleotides not matched to a gene: 4. Germline lookup yields CDR1 SGHNT and CDR2 YYREEE (reference sequence). Here the CDR3 DNA reads TGTGCCAGCAGCCGGGACAGTTTTAATGAAAAACTGTTTTTT. This sequence encodes CASSRDSFNEKLFF. Filled out from reference TRBV5-4 and TRBJ1-4, the complete variable domain reads ETGVTQSPTHLIKTRGQQVTLRCSSQSGHNTVSWYQQALGQGPQFIFQYYREEENGRGNFPPRFSGLQFPNYSSELNVNALELDDSALYLCASSRDSFNEKLFFGSGTQLSVL.

This clone appeared once. The gene calls are TRBV9 and TRBJ2-7; the D gene is possibly TRBD2 (5 bases). V was shortened by 0 bases and J by 6 bases, with 10 bases between the two germline ends. The CDR3 totals 13 residues. CDR1 and CDR2 from the germline V gene are SGDLS and YYNGEE. The CDR3: CASSVAEGSEQYF. The CDR3 DNA is TGTGCCAGCAGCGTAGCTGAGGGATCCGAGCAGTACTTC.

The rearrangement uses TRBV25-1 and TRBJ1-4, with 7 bases matching TRBD1. Germline V gene lookup returns CDR1 MGHDK and CDR2 SYGVNS. The CDR3 covers 14 residues. Losses at the gene ends were 7 bases for V and 4 bases for J; bases not matched to a gene: 6. The CDR3, as DNA: TGTGCCAGCACCCAGACAGGGCGTAATGAAAAACTGTTTTTT. It specifies CASTQTGRNEKLFF. Together with reference TRBV25-1 and TRBJ1-4, the CDR3 gives the full variable domain: EADIYQTPRYLVIGTGKKITLECSQTMGHDKMYWYQQDPGMELHLIHYSYGVNSTEKGDLSSESTVSRIRTEHFPLTLESARPSHTSQYLCASTQTGRNEKLFFGSGTQLSVL.

The CDR3 loop reads CASSLVGTSGTYEQYF. As DNA, the CDR3 is TGCGCCAGCAGCTTGGTTGGGACTAGCGGAACCTACGAGCAGTACTTC. The rearrangement uses TRBV5-1 and TRBJ2-7, with 11 bases identical to TRBD2. This CDR3 is built from 16 residues. Germline V gene sequence: CDR1 SGHRS, CDR2 YFSETQ. The V gene end was trimmed by 0 bases and the J gene end by 2 bases; junction bases not matched to a gene: 4. Based on the CDR3 plus reference TRBV5-1 and TRBJ2-7, the full variable domain is KAGVTQTPRYLIKTRGQQVTLSCSPISGHRSVSWYQQTPGQGLQFLFEYFSETQRNKGNFPGRFSGRQFSNSRSEMNVSTLELGDSALYLCASSLVGTSGTYEQYFGPGTRLTVT.

The chain uses TRBV29-1 and TRBJ1-2, with D perhaps TRBD1 (6 bases). Trimming cost V 3 bases and J 6 bases, with 14 bases left between them. Germline values: CDR1 SQVTM, CDR2 ANQGSEA. This CDR3 spans 13 amino acids. The CDR3 DNA follows: TGCAGCGTTGATTTAGGGGGAGAGAATGGCTACACCTTC. Translating gives CSVDLGGENGYTF. The whole variable domain, filled in from reference TRBV29-1 and TRBJ1-2, reads SAVISQKPSRDICQRGTSLTIQCQVDSQVTMMFWYRQQPGQSLTLIATANQGSEATYESGFVIDKFPISRPNLTFSTLTVSNMSPEDSSIYLCSVDLGGENGYTFGSGTRLTVV.

V gene TRBV4-3 combines with J gene TRBJ1-2; 9 bases are a match to TRBD1. Germline V gene data show CDR1 as LGHNA and CDR2 as YSLEER. J gave up 7 bases and V 4 bases, and 4 bases lay outside the gene matches. The CDR3 has 13 amino acids. This CDR3 reads CASSRTQGAGYTF. CDR3 nucleotide sequence: TGCGCCAGCAGCCGAACACAGGGGGCTGGCTACACCTTC.

This clone has a single count. The chain employs TRBV30 and TRBJ2-7, with 7 bases lining up with TRBD2. The ends lost 1 base at V and 4 bases at J; junction bases unmatched: 7. Germline V gene lookup returns CDR1 GTSNPN and CDR2 SVGIG (reference sequence). The CDR3 is 14 amino acids. The CDR3, as DNA: TGTGCCTGGAGTGAGCCTGGGAGGGGATACGAGCAGTACTTC. This sequence encodes CAWSEPGRGYEQYF.

The J gene is TRBJ1-6, the V gene TRBV2; TRBD1 agrees at 9 bases. With V trimmed by 2 bases and J by 6 bases, 5 bases remained unmatched. The CDR3 sequence is 16 residues long. The V gene's germline CDR1 is SNHLY and CDR2 FYNNEI. The DNA for the CDR3 is TGTGCCAGCAGTGAAAGAGGGACAGGGCCTAATTCACCCCTCCACTTT. Translating gives CASSERGTGPNSPLHF.

V and J are TRBV7-3 and TRBJ2-3; D might be TRBD2 (6 bases). The CDR3 has 15 residues. Between the trimmed V and J ends, which lost 4 bases and 0 bases, there was a span of 11 bases. The V gene's germline CDR1 is SGHTA and CDR2 FQGTGA. The CDR3 nucleotides read TGTGCCAGCAGCTCTAACGGGGGAAGCACAGATACGCAGTATTTT. It codes for CASSSNGGSTDTQYF. Filled out from reference TRBV7-3 and TRBJ2-3, the complete variable domain reads GAGVSQTPSNKVTEKGKYVELRCDPISGHTALYWYRQSLGQGPEFLIYFQGTGAADDSGLPNDRFFAVRPEGSVSTLKIQRTERGDSAVYLCASSSNGGSTDTQYFGPGTRLTVL.

The chain joins TRBV5-1 to TRBJ2-7, with D possibly being TRBD2 (6 bases). V shed 0 bases and J shed 1 base, with 11 bases lying between them. Germline CDR1 SGHRS, CDR2 YFSETQ. CDR3 length: 15 residues. CDR3 DNA: TGCGCCAGCAGCTTGGACACCGGGAGTTCCTACGAGCAGTACTTC. It encodes CASSLDTGSSYEQYF.

CDR3 in amino acids: CASSRDRGRNQPQHF. CDR3 DNA sequence: TGTGCCAGCAGCAGAGACAGGGGCCGCAATCAGCCCCAGCATTTT. The genes are TRBV6-1 and TRBJ1-5; 8 nucleotides line up with TRBD1. The CDR3 has 15 residues. V lost 6 bases to trimming and J lost 2 bases; unmatched junction nucleotides: 6. The V gene's germline CDR1 is MNHNS and CDR2 SASEGT.

The chain joins TRBV28 to TRBJ1-2; 12 bases are shared with TRBD1. The CDR3 is made up of 17 amino acids. Per germline, CDR1 MDHEN and CDR2 SYDVKM. V was clipped by 5 bases and J by 6 bases; unmatched bases: 13. In DNA, the CDR3 is TGTGCCAGCAGTCCCTCCGGGACAGGGGGCGCACGGAATGGCTACACCTTC. Its protein is CASSPSGTGGARNGYTF.

V is TRBV6-1 and J is TRBJ1-1, with 7 bases that match TRBD1. V lost 7 bases and J lost 8; bases outside the gene matches: 4. Germline V lookup: CDR1 MNHNS, CDR2 SASEGT. This CDR3 spans 11 amino acids. CDR3 coding DNA: TGTGCCAGCACCCTGACAGGGGAAGCTTTCTTT. The encoded protein is CASTLTGEAFF.

Only one count was recorded for this clone. The chain has TRBV5-1 and TRBJ2-3, with 10 positions matching TRBD2. The CDR3 sequence is 14 residues long. The V and J ends lost 2 bases and 3 bases, in that order; junction bases with no gene match: 0. Germline V lookup: CDR1 SGHRS, CDR2 YFSETQ. For the CDR3, the DNA is TGCGCCAGCAGCTTAGCGGGAGGGACAGATACGCAGTATTTT. Its protein product is CASSLAGGTDTQYF.

The gene calls are TRBV27 and TRBJ1-2, with 10 positions matching TRBD1. This CDR3 spans 14 amino acids. J was trimmed by 2 bases and V by 4 bases; bases with no gene match: 1. Germline V gives CDR1 MNHEY, CDR2 SMNVEV (reference sequence). The CDR3 DNA reads as TGTGCCAGCAGTTGGACAGGGGGAAACTATGGCTACACCTTC. This codes for CASSWTGGNYGYTF.

The rearrangement uses TRBV7-3 and TRBJ2-7; 9 nucleotides line up with TRBD1. The CDR3 is 13 residues long. V shed 1 base and J 6 bases; nucleotides not matched to a gene: 1. Germline assignment: CDR1 SGHTA and CDR2 FQGTGA. CDR3 region: CASSLRQGGEQYF. The DNA for the CDR3 is TGTGCCAGCAGCTTAAGACAGGGGGGCGAGCAGTACTTC.